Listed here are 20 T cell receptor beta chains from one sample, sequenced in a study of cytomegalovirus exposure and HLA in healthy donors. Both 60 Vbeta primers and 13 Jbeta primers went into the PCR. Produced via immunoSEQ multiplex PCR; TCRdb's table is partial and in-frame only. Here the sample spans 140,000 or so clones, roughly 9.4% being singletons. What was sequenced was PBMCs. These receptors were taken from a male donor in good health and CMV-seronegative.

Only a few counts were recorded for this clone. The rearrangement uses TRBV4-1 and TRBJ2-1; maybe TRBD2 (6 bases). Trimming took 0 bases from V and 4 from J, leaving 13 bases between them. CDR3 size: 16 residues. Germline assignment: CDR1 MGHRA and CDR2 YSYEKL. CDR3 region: CASSQDGGVGYNEQFF. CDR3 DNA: TGCGCCAGCAGCCAAGATGGAGGGGTGGGTTACAATGAGCAGTTCTTC.

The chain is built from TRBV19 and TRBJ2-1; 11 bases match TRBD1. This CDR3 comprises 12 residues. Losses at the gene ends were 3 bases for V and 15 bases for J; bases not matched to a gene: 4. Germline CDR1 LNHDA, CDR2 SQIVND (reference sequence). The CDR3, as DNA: TGTGCCAGTAGTATGGGGACAGGGGGAGCGTTCTTC. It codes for CASSMGTGGAFF.

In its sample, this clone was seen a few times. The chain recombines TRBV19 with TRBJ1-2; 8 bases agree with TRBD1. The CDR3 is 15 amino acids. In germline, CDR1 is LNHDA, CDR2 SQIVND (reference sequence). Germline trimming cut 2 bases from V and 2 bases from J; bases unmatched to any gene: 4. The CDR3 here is CASSIRQGRNYGYTF. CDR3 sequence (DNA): TGTGCCAGTAGTATACGACAGGGGAGAAACTATGGCTACACCTTC.

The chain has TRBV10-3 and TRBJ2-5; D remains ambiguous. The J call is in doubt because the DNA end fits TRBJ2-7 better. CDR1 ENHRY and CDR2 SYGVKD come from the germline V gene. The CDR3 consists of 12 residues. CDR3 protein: CAISEQSYEQYF. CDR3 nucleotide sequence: TGTGCCATCAGTGAACAGTCGTACGAGCAGTACTTC.

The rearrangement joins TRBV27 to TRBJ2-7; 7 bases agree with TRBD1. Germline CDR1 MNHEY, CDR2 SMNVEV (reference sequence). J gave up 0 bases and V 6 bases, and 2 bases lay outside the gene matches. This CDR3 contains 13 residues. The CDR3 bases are TGTGCCAGCAGAAACAGGGGCTCCTACGAGCAGTACTTC. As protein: CASRNRGSYEQYF.

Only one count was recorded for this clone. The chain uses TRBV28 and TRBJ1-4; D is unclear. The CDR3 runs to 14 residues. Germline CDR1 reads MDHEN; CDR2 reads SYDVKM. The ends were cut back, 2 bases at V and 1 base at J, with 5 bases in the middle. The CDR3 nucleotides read TGTGCCAGCAGTTTACGGGTAACTAATGAAAAACTGTTTTTT. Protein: CASSLRVTNEKLFF.

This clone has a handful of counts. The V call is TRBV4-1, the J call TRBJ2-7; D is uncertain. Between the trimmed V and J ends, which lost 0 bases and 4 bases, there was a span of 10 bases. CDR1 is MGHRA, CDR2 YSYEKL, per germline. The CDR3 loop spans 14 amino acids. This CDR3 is CASSQDYKTYEQYF. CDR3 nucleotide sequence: TGCGCCAGCAGCCAAGATTACAAGACTTACGAGCAGTACTTC.

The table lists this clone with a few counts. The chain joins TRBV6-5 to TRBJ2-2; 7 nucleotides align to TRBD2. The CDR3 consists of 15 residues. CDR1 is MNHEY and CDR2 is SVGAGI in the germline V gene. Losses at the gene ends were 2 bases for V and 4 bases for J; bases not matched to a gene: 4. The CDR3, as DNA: TGTGCCAGCAGTTACAGAGGGGAGGGCACCGGGGAGCTGTTTTTT. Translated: CASSYRGEGTGELFF.

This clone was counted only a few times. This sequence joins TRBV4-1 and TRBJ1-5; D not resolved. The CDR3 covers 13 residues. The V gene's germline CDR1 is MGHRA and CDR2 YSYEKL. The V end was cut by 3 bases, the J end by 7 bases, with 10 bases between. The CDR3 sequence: CASSHPLRQPQHF. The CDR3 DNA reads TGCGCCAGCAGCCACCCCCTGCGGCAGCCCCAGCATTTT.

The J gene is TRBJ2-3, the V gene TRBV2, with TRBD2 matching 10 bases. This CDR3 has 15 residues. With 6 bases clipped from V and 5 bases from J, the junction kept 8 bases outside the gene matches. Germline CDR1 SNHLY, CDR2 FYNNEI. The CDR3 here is CASSTRTSGGDTQYF. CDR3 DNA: TGTGCCAGCAGCACGAGGACTAGCGGAGGAGATACGCAGTATTTT.

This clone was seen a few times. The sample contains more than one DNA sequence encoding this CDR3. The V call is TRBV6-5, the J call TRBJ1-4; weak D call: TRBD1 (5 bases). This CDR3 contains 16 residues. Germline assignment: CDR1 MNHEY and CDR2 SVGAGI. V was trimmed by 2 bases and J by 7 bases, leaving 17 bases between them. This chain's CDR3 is CASSYHTGLTGEKLFF. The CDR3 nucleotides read TGTGCCAGCAGTTACCACACAGGTCTCACCGGTGAAAAACTGTTTTTT.

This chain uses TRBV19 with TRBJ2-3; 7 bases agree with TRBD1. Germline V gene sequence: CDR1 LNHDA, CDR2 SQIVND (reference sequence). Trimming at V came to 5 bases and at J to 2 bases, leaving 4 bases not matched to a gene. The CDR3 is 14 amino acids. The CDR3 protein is CASSPGQFTDTQYF. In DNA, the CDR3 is TGTGCCAGTAGTCCGGGACAGTTCACAGATACGCAGTATTTT.

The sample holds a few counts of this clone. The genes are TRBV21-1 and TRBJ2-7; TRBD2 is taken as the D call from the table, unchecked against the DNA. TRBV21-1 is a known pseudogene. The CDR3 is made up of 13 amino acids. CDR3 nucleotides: TGTGCCAGTGTACTAGCGGGGAGCTACGAGCAGTACTTC. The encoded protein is CASVLAGSYEQYF.

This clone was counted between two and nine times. Written as DNA, the CDR3 is TGTGCCAGCAGTCCGGGACAGGGGACGGGGGGCTACACCTTC. Translating gives CASSPGQGTGGYTF. This chain links TRBV6-5 with TRBJ1-2; TRBD1 matches at 10 bases. The V gene end was trimmed by 5 bases and the J gene end by 8 bases; junction bases not matched to a gene: 8. The CDR3 covers 14 residues. Germline V CDR1 and CDR2: MNHEY, SVGAGI.

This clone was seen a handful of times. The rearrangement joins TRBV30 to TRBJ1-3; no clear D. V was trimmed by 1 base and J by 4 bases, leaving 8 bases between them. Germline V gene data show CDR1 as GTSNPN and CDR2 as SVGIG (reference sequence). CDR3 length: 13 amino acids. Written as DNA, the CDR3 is TGTGCCTGGAGTGGGGGAGGAGGAAACACCATATATTTT. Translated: CAWSGGGGNTIYF.

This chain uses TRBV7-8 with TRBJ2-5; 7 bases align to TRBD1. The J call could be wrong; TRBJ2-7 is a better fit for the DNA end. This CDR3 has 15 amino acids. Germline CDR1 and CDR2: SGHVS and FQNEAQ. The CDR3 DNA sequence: TGTGCCAGCAGCTCATATACCGGACAGGCCTACGAGCAGTACTTC. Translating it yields CASSSYTGQAYEQYF.

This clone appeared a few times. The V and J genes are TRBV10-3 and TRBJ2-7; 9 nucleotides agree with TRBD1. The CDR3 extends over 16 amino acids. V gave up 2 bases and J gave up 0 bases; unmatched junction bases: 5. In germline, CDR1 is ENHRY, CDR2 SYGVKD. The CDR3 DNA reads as TGTGCCATCAGTGAGCCGGGGACAGGGTTCTCCTACGAGCAGTACTTC. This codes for CAISEPGTGFSYEQYF.

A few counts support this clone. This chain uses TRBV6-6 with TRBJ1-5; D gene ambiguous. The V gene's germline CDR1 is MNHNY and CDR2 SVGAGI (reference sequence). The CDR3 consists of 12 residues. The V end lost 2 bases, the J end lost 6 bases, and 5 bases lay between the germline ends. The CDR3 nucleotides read TGTGCCAGCAGTTACCCCGGTCAGCCCCAGCATTTT. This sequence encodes CASSYPGQPQHF.

CDR3 in amino acids: CASSLDPASGGVDTQYF. In nucleotides, the CDR3 is TGCGCCAGCAGCTTGGACCCGGCTAGCGGGGGGGTAGATACGCAGTATTTT. The chain links TRBV5-1 to TRBJ2-3, with TRBD2 matching 12 bases. The V gene's germline CDR1 is SGHRS and CDR2 YFSETQ. This CDR3 has 17 residues. The V and J ends lost 0 bases and 5 bases, in that order; junction bases with no gene match: 7.

This CDR3 reads CASSPPGTGGAGYTF. CDR3 coding DNA: TGTGCCAGCTCACCACCCGGGACAGGGGGCGCAGGCTACACCTTC. This chain joins TRBV18 and TRBJ1-2; 12 positions match TRBD1. J lost 8 bases, V lost 0 bases, and 4 bases had no gene match. Germline V lookup: CDR1 KGHSH, CDR2 LQKENI. This CDR3 is 15 amino acids long.